The T cell receptor beta chain described here comes from a study of metastatic and nonmetastatic thyroid tumors (dated by TCRdb to between 2020 and 2021). With regard to the full study: Repertoires from peripheral blood and from tumor or nodule tissue samples of malignant and benign thyroid patients were compared. General conclusions and limits of the study: In both blood and tumor samples, TCR beta diversity was reported to be significantly higher in malignant tumors than in benign nodules.

This clone was observed many times. Its antigen is not yet known. Base-call qualities are not available, and no considerably larger clone is one nucleotide away. For CDR1 and CDR2, the germline V gene lists SGHTS and YDEGEE. V has 4 bases trimmed and J has 9 bases trimmed; junction bases matching no gene number 9. The CDR3 starts with the cysteine, ends with the phenylalanine, and has 15 residues. CDR3 DNA only is kept here, 45 bases in frame from base 1. Before undergoing thyroid surgery, none of the patients had been given any kind of treatment. Using T-cell receptor beta sequencing, the researchers looked back retrospectively at clinical samples from patients, gathered between about 2011 and 2019. Library generation was performed with PCR. The data were produced on an Illumina HiSeq 4000. High-throughput sequencing was used to profile the CDR3 region of the TCR beta-chain in every patient. On the study's bioinformatics: A classifier to discriminate distant-metastatic papillary thyroid cancer patients was built from CDR3 differences across clinicopathological groups. The Shannon index was used to measure repertoire diversity, and the Morisita-Horn index was used to measure how similar tumor and blood repertoires were. TCRdb passed the public sequencing reads through fastp at Q25 and MiXCR, retaining productive beta sequences. These V and J calls originate from TCRdb's pipeline instead of the authors' own analysis. This sample holds 40,000 to 45,000 clones; more than 3% were observed only once. Clones ranked in the top ten supply 10% of the sample.

Sample: blood. This receptor was identified in a female donor with papillary thyroid cancer or a benign thyroid nodule (not recorded which). Some clones in this sample may be carry-over from other donors' samples. Here the chain combines TRBV5-8 and TRBJ2-7; 14 bases in the middle match TRBD2. The encoded CDR3 is CASSTYGTSGRGQYF. The bases read TGTGCCAGCAGCACCTACGGGACTAGCGGGAGAGGGCAGTACTTC.